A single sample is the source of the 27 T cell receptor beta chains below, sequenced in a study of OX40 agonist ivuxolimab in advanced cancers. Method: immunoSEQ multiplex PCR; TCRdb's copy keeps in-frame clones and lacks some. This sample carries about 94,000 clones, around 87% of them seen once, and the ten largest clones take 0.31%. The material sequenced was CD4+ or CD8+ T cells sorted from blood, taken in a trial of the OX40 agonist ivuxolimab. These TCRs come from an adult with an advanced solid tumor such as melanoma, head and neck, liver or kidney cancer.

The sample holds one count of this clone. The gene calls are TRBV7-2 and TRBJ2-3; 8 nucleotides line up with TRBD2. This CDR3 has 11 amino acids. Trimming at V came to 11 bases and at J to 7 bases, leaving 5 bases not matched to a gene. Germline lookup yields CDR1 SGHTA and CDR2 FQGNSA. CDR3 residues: CAGRGGNTQYF. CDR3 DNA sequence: TGTGCCGGCCGGGGGGGAAATACGCAGTATTTT.

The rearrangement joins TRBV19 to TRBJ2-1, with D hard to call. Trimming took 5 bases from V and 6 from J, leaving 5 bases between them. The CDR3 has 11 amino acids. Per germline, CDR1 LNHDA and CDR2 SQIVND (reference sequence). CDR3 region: CASSPTNEQFF. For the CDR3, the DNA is TGTGCCAGTAGTCCGACCAATGAGCAGTTCTTC.

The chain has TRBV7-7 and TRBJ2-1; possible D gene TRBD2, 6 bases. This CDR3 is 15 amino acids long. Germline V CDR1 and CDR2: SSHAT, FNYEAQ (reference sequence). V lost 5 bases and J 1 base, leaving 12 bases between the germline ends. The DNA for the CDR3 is TGTGCCAGCAGCATTGAGCGGGCTTCCTACAATGAGCAGTTCTTC. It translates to CASSIERASYNEQFF.

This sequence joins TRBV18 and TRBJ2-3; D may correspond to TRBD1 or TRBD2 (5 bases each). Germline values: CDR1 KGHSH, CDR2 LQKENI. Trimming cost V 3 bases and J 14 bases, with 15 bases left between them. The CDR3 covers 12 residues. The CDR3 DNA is TGTGCCAGCTCACCGGGGGTAGCATCGTGGTATTTT. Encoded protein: CASSPGVASWYF.

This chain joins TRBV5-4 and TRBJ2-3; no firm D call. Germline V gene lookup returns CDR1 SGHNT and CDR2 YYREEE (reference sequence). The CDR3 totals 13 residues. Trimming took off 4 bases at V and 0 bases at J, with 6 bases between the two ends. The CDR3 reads CASSRSSTDTQYF. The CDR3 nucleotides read TGTGCCAGCAGCAGATCTAGCACAGATACGCAGTATTTT. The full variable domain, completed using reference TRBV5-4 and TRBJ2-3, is ETGVTQSPTHLIKTRGQQVTLRCSSQSGHNTVSWYQQALGQGPQFIFQYYREEENGRGNFPPRFSGLQFPNYSSELNVNALELDDSALYLCASSRSSTDTQYFGPGTRLTVL.

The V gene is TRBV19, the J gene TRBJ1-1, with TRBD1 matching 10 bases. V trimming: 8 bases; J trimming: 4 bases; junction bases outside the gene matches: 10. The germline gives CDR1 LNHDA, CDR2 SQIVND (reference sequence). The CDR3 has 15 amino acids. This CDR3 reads CASENRDRGFTEAFF. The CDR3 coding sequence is TGTGCCAGTGAGAACCGGGACAGGGGTTTCACTGAAGCTTTCTTT.

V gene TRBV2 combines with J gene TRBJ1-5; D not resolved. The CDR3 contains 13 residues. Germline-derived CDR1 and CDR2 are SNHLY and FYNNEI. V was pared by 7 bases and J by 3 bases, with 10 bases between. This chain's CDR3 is CASKGEVNQPQHF. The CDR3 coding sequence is TGTGCCAGCAAGGGAGAGGTCAATCAGCCCCAGCATTTT.

This chain's CDR3 is CSVDNPGQGNTEAFF. In DNA form, the CDR3 reads TGCAGCGTAGATAATCCGGGACAGGGGAACACTGAAGCTTTCTTT. The chain carries TRBV29-1 and TRBJ1-1; 9 bases map to TRBD1. V shed 6 bases, J shed 1 base, and the junction held 9 bases outside the gene matches. The CDR3 extends over 15 amino acids. Germline V gene lookup returns CDR1 SQVTM and CDR2 ANQGSEA.

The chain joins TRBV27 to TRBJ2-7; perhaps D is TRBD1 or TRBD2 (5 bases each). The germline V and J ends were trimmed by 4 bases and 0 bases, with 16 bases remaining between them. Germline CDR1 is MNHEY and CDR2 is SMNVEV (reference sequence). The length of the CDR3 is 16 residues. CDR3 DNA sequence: TGTGCCAGCAGTTCCCCCTTGGGGGTCCTCTCCTACGAGCAGTACTTC. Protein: CASSSPLGVLSYEQYF.

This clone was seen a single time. The CDR3 loop is CASSTGGPENYSPLHF. CDR3 bases: TGCGCCAGCAGCACGGGGGGGCCCGAGAATTATTCACCCCTCCACTTT. This chain uses TRBV5-1 with TRBJ1-6; possibly TRBD1 for D (6 bases). Looked up from germline, CDR1 is SGHRS and CDR2 is YFSETQ. V was clipped by 4 bases and J by 8 bases, with 19 bases between them. The CDR3 is made up of 16 amino acids.

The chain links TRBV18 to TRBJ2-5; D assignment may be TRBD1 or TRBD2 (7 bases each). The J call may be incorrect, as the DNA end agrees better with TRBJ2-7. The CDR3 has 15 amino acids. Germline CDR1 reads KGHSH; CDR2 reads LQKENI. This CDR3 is CASSLGTAGSDEQYF. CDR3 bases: TGTGCCAGCTCACTAGGGACAGCGGGATCTGACGAGCAGTACTTC.

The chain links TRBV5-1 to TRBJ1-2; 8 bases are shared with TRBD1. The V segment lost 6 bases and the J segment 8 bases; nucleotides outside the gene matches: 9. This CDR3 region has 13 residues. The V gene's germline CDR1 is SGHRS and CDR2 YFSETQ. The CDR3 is CASTPDRAWGYTF. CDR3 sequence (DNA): TGCGCCAGCACTCCGGACAGGGCATGGGGCTACACCTTC.

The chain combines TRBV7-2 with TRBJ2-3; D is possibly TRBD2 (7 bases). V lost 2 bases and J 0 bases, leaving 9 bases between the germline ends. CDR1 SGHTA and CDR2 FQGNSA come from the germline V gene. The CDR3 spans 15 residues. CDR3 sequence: CASSLSGTSTDTQYF. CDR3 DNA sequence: TGTGCCAGCAGCTTAAGCGGGACAAGCACAGATACGCAGTATTTT.

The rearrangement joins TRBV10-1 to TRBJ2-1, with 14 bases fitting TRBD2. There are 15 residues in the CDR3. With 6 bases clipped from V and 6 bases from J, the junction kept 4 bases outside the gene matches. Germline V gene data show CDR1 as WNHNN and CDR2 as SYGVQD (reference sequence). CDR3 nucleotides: TGCGCCAGCAGCCCGACTAGCGGGGGGGCCAATGAGCAGTTCTTC. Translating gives CASSPTSGGANEQFF.

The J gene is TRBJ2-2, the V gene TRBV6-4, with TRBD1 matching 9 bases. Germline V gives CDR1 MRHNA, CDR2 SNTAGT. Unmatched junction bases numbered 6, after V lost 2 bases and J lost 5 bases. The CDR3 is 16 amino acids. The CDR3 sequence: CASSDDYRGQTGELFF. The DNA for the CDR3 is TGTGCCAGCAGTGACGACTACAGGGGGCAAACCGGGGAGCTGTTTTTT.

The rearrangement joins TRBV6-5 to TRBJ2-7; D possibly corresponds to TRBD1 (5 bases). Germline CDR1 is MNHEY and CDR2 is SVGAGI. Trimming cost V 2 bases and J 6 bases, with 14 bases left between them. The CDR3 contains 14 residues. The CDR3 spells CASSYEAGLAEQYF. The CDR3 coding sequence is TGTGCCAGCAGTTACGAGGCAGGGTTGGCCGAGCAGTACTTC.

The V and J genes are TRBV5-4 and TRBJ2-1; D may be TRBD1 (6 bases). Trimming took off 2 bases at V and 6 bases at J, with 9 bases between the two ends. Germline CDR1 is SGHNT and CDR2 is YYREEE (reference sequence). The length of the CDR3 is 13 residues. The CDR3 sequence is CASSFRGGNEQFF. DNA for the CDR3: TGTGCCAGCAGCTTTAGAGGGGGCAATGAGCAGTTCTTC.

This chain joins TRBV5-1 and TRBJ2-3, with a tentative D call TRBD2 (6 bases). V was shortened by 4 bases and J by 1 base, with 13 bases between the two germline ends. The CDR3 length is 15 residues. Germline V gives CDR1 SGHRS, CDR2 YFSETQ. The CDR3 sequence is CASSTGRRGTDTQYF. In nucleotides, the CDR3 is TGCGCCAGCAGCACTGGACGGAGGGGCACAGATACGCAGTATTTT.

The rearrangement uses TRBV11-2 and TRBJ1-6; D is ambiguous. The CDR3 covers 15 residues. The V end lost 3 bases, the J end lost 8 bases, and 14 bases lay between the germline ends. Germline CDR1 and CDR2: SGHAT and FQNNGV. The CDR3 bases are TGTGCCAGCAGCTTGATGGGCAGGCGGGATTCACCCCTCCACTTT. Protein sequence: CASSLMGRRDSPLHF.

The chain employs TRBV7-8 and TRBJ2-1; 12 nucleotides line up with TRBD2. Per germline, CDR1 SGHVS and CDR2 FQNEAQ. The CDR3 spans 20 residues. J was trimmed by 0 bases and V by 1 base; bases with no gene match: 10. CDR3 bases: TGTGCCAGCAGCTTAGTCCTAGCGGGGGGGCGGAGGAGCTCCTACAATGAGCAGTTCTTC. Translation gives CASSLVLAGGRRSSYNEQFF. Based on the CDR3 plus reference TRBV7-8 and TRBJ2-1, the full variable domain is GAGVSQSPRYKVAKRGQDVALRCDPISGHVSLFWYQQALGQGPEFLTYFQNEAQLDKSGLPSDRFFAERPEGSVSTLKIQRTQQEDSAVYLCASSLVLAGGRRSSYNEQFFGPGTRLTVL.

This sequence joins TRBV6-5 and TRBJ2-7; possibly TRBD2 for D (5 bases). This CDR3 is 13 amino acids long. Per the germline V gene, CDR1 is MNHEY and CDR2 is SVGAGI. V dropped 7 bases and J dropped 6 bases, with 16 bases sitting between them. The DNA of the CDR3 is TGTGCCAGCACCCCCGCCCCCCTAGCCGAGCAGTACTTC. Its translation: CASTPAPLAEQYF.

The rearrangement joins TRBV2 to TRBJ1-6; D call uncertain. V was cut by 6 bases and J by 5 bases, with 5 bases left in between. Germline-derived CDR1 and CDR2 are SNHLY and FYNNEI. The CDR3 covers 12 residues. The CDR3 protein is CASRIHNSPLHF. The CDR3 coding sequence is TGTGCCAGCAGAATACATAATTCACCCCTCCACTTT.

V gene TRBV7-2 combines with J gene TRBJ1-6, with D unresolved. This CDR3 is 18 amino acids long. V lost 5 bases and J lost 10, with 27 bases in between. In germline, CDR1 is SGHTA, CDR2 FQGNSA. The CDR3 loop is CASSLHSREARLQSPLHF. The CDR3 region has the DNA TGTGCCAGCAGCCTCCATTCCCGCGAGGCGAGATTACAATCACCCCTCCACTTT.

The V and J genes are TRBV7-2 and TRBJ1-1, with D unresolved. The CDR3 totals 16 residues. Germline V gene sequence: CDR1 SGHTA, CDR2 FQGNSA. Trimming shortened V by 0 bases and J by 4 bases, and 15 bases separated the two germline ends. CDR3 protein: CASSLARDPKRTEAFF. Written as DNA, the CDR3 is TGTGCCAGCAGCTTAGCGCGGGATCCCAAACGCACTGAAGCTTTCTTT.

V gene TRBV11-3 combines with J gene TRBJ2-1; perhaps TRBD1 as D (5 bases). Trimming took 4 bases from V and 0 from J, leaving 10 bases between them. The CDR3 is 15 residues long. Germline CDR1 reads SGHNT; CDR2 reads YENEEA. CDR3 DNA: TGTGCCAGCAGCTCCTACAGGAGCTCCTACAATGAGCAGTTCTTC. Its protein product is CASSSYRSSYNEQFF.

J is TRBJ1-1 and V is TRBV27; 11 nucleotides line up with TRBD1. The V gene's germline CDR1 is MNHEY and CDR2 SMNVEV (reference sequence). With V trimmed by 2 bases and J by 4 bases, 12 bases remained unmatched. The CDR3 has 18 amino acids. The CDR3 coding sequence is TGTGCCAGCAGTTTAAGGACAGGGGGCCTATCTGGGCCCACTGAAGCTTTCTTT. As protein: CASSLRTGGLSGPTEAFF.

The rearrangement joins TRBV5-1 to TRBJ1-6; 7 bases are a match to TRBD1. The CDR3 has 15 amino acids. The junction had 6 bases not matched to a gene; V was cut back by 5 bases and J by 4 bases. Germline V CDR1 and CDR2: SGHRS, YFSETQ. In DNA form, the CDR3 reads TGCGCCAGCAGTCCGGGACAGAATTATAATTCACCCCTCCACTTT. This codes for CASSPGQNYNSPLHF.